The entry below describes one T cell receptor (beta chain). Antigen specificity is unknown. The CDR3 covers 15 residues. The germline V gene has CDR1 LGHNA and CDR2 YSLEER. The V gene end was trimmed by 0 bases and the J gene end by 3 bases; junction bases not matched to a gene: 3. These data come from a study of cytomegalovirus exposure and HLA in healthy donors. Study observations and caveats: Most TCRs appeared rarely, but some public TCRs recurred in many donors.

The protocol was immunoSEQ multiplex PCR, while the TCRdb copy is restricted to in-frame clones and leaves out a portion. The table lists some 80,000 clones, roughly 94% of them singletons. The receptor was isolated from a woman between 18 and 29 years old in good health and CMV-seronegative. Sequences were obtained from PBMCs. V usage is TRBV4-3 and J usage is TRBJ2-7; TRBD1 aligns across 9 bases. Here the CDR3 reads CASSQDPTGGYEQYF. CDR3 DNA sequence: TGCGCCAGCAGCCAAGATCCGACAGGGGGCTACGAGCAGTACTTC.